The TCR beta chain described here comes from a study of blood T cell repertoires in COVID-19. Study overall: Acute-phase and convalescent COVID-19 samples originated in the United States, Italy and Spain. PBMCs, B-cell-depleted T cells, or T cells were the source of the cDNA or gDNA that made up the material.

This clone was recorded only once. The germline CDR1 and CDR2 sequences are LGHDT and YNNKEL (reference sequence). CDR3 size: 15 residues. The trim removed 3 bases at V and 4 bases at J, leaving 3 bases unmatched. As originally analysed: Cell counts per sample came from amplifying reference gene primers. The protocol was immunoSEQ multiplex PCR, while the TCRdb copy is restricted to in-frame clones and leaves out a portion. The DNA gave D and trimming, while V, J and clone size come from that table. The repertoire holds around 240,000 clones, with around 84% as singletons. The source material was peripheral blood. The clonotype was recovered from a man aged 35 to 55 with acute or convalescent COVID-19. The chain uses TRBV3-1 (or the pseudogene TRBV3-2) and TRBJ2-1; 10 bases line up with TRBD1. CDR3 in DNA: TGTGCCAGCAGCCAGCCGGGACAGGGGTACAATGAGCAGTTCTTC. Amino acids: CASSQPGQGYNEQFF.